The 23 T cell receptor beta chains given below trace back to one sample, sequenced in a study of cytomegalovirus exposure and HLA in healthy donors. The PCR made use of 60 Vbeta and 13 Jbeta primers. Clones were sequenced by immunoSEQ multiplex PCR, and TCRdb holds only the in-frame ones, with some missing. The table includes around 150,000 clones, around 76% detected once. Specimen: PBMCs. Receptors originate from a male donor in good health and CMV-seronegative.

This chain connects TRBV27 to TRBJ2-7, with D unresolved. Per the germline V gene, CDR1 is MNHEY and CDR2 is SMNVEV (reference sequence). The V and J ends lost 6 bases and 0 bases respectively, with 15 bases between them. The CDR3 is 15 residues long. The CDR3 nucleotides read TGTGCCAGCAGGAACAGACGGCCACGCTCCTACGAGCAGTACTTC. This sequence encodes CASRNRRPRSYEQYF.

The chain recombines TRBV27 with TRBJ1-5, with a possible D match to TRBD1 (6 bases). The ends were cut back, 5 bases at V and 7 bases at J, with 15 bases in the middle. This CDR3 has 14 amino acids. Germline V gene lookup returns CDR1 MNHEY and CDR2 SMNVEV (reference sequence). This chain's CDR3 is CASSPYTGRQPQHF. CDR3 nucleotide sequence: TGTGCCAGCAGTCCATACACAGGGCGACAGCCCCAGCATTTT.

This rearrangement joins TRBV5-4 to TRBJ1-1; maybe TRBD1 (6 bases). Per germline, CDR1 SGHNT and CDR2 YYREEE (reference sequence). CDR3 size: 13 residues. V was cut by 2 bases and J by 4 bases, with 9 bases left in between. The CDR3 sequence: CASSFGGFTEAFF. In DNA form, the CDR3 reads TGTGCCAGCAGCTTTGGGGGCTTCACTGAAGCTTTCTTT.

The chain has TRBV10-3 and TRBJ1-1, with D possibly matching TRBD1 (5 bases). The germline CDR1 and CDR2 sequences are ENHRY and SYGVKD. The CDR3 has 13 amino acids. Deletions cut 11 bases from V and 2 bases from J, with 15 bases between. The CDR3 DNA reads as TGTGCCTCCCACGGAGGGACCAACACTGAAGCTTTCTTT. Protein product: CASHGGTNTEAFF.

The chain combines TRBV18 with TRBJ1-1; 11 bases fit TRBD1. The CDR3 totals 16 residues. The germline V gene encodes CDR1 KGHSH and CDR2 LQKENI. V trimming: 1 base; J trimming: 4 bases; junction bases outside the gene matches: 5. The CDR3 DNA reads TGTGCCAGCTCACCACGGGACAGGGGGATGATCACTGAAGCTTTCTTT. It codes for CASSPRDRGMITEAFF.

The rearrangement joins TRBV2 to TRBJ1-1; 7 bases map to TRBD1. The CDR3 extends over 14 amino acids. Germline V CDR1 and CDR2: SNHLY, FYNNEI. The junction had 4 bases not matched to a gene; V was cut back by 6 bases and J by 0 bases. The CDR3 bases are TGTGCCAGCAGGGACAGGACTATGAACACTGAAGCTTTCTTT. Amino acid sequence: CASRDRTMNTEAFF.

The V gene is TRBV7-9, the J gene TRBJ2-3, with D unresolved. This CDR3 region has 11 residues. Between the trimmed V and J ends, which lost 5 bases and 2 bases, there was a span of 2 bases. Germline V gives CDR1 SEHNR, CDR2 FQNEAQ (reference sequence). The CDR3 region is CASSLTDTQYF. Here the CDR3 DNA reads TGTGCCAGCAGCCTCACAGATACGCAGTATTTT.

The V gene is TRBV30, the J gene TRBJ1-1; D ambiguous. Trimming stripped 3 bases from V and 0 bases from J, with 17 bases between. From germline, CDR1 is GTSNPN and CDR2 SVGIG (reference sequence). This CDR3 has 16 amino acids. The CDR3: CAWSSIGVGMNTEAFF. CDR3 sequence (DNA): TGTGCCTGGAGCTCCATTGGAGTCGGAATGAACACTGAAGCTTTCTTT.

The chain couples TRBV11-2 to TRBJ1-2; 7 bases line up with TRBD1. The CDR3 is 15 residues long. J gave up 4 bases and V 6 bases, and 11 bases lay outside the gene matches. The germline V gene encodes CDR1 SGHAT and CDR2 FQNNGV. CDR3 amino acids: CASRPAGQRVYGYTF. The CDR3 DNA follows: TGTGCCAGCAGACCGGCGGGACAGCGAGTCTATGGCTACACCTTC.

CDR3 sequence: CASSQDPRGSSYNEQFF. DNA for the CDR3: TGCGCCAGCAGCCAAGATCCCCGGGGGAGTTCCTACAATGAGCAGTTCTTC. V usage is TRBV4-3 and J usage is TRBJ2-1; possibly TRBD2 for D (6 bases). Germline values: CDR1 LGHNA, CDR2 YSLEER. Between the trimmed V and J ends, which lost 0 bases and 1 base, there was a span of 13 bases. CDR3 length: 17 residues.

The V gene is TRBV2, the J gene TRBJ2-1; 8 bases are a match to TRBD1. The CDR3 sequence is 14 residues long. With V trimmed by 7 bases and J by 8 bases, 10 bases remained unmatched. CDR1 and CDR2 from the germline V gene are SNHLY and FYNNEI. The CDR3 reads CASTGQGKWDEQFF. The CDR3 nucleotides are TGTGCCAGCACCGGACAGGGCAAATGGGATGAGCAGTTCTTC.

V is TRBV25-1 and J is TRBJ1-1, with D possibly matching TRBD1 (6 bases). CDR1 is MGHDK, CDR2 SYGVNS, per germline. This CDR3 spans 11 amino acids. Trimming left V 4 bases short and J 10 bases short, with 10 bases between. This CDR3 reads CASSVGHTAFF. CDR3 nucleotide sequence: TGTGCCAGCAGTGTGGGACATACAGCTTTCTTT.

The chain joins TRBV6-5 to TRBJ1-1; D is uncertain. CDR1 is MNHEY, CDR2 SVGAGI, per germline. Trimming cost V 6 bases and J 1 base, with 9 bases left between them. The CDR3 has 13 residues. The CDR3 loop is CASREQRNTEAFF. CDR3 sequence (DNA): TGTGCCAGCAGGGAGCAGAGGAACACTGAAGCTTTCTTT.

This clone showed up just a few times. This chain connects TRBV10-3 to TRBJ2-4; tentative D call: TRBD1 (5 bases). CDR3 size: 15 residues. CDR1 ENHRY and CDR2 SYGVKD come from the germline V gene. V gave up 4 bases and J gave up 0 bases, with 10 bases separating them. The CDR3 reads CAISAAGLAKNIQYF. The CDR3 nucleotides read TGTGCCATCAGTGCAGCAGGGCTAGCCAAAAACATTCAGTACTTC.

This clone has a handful of counts. CDR3 coding DNA: TGCGCCAGCAGCCAAGAAAGACAGGGATATTACTACGAGCAGTACTTC. Amino acids: CASSQERQGYYYEQYF. V and J are TRBV4-3 and TRBJ2-7; the match to TRBD1 covers 7 bases. J was trimmed by 3 bases and V by 0 bases; bases with no gene match: 8. CDR1 and CDR2 from the germline V gene are LGHNA and YSLEER. This CDR3 has 16 residues.

This clone has just a few counts. The chain recombines TRBV4-3 with TRBJ2-7; D possibly corresponds to TRBD1 (6 bases). The CDR3 contains 13 residues. The germline V gene has CDR1 LGHNA and CDR2 YSLEER. V was clipped by 6 bases and J by 6 bases, with 15 bases between them. The CDR3 protein is CASSEIIGGEQYF. The CDR3 DNA reads TGCGCCAGCAGTGAAATTATAGGGGGCGAGCAGTACTTC.

V and J are TRBV27 and TRBJ1-2, with 8 positions matching TRBD1. This CDR3 region has 15 residues. Germline V gene sequence: CDR1 MNHEY, CDR2 SMNVEV (reference sequence). Unmatched junction bases numbered 9, after V lost 4 bases and J lost 5 bases. CDR3 coding DNA: TGTGCCAGCAGTTCCAGGACAGGGCAAGGGTATGGCTACACCTTC. Amino acids: CASSSRTGQGYGYTF.

This clone was counted between two and nine times. One junction end disagrees with the germline gene, perhaps due to a read error. The V call is TRBV2, the J call TRBJ2-7; D not certain. This CDR3 spans 11 amino acids. In germline, CDR1 is SNHLY, CDR2 FYNNEI. CDR3 region: CASSESLESRF. DNA for the CDR3: TGTGCCAGCAGTGAGTCGCTAGAATCGAGGTTC.

This chain links TRBV5-6 with TRBJ1-2, with 8 nucleotides matching TRBD1. V lost 4 bases to trimming and J lost 4 bases; unmatched junction nucleotides: 6. This CDR3 is 14 amino acids long. CDR1 and CDR2 from the germline V gene are SGHDT and YYEEEE. The CDR3 sequence: CASSPPGQAYGYTF. DNA of the CDR3: TGTGCCAGCAGCCCCCCGGGACAGGCCTATGGCTACACCTTC.

The chain is built from TRBV7-9 and TRBJ1-1; TRBD1 matches 9 bases. The CDR3 extends over 18 amino acids. J gave up 7 bases and V 5 bases, and 20 bases lay outside the gene matches. Germline CDR1 SEHNR, CDR2 FQNEAQ (reference sequence). CDR3 sequence: CASSPTRDRDLLRREAFF. CDR3 bases: TGTGCCAGCAGCCCGACCCGGGACAGGGATCTCTTAAGACGTGAAGCTTTCTTT.

The V and J genes are TRBV18 and TRBJ1-1, with TRBD1 identical over 9 bases. J gave up 0 bases and V 6 bases, and 8 bases lay outside the gene matches. Per the germline V gene, CDR1 is KGHSH and CDR2 is LQKENI. This CDR3 has 16 amino acids. In nucleotides, the CDR3 is TGTGCCAGCTCGCTGGACAGGGGAGACATGAACACTGAAGCTTTCTTT. Translation gives CASSLDRGDMNTEAFF.

The chain combines TRBV19 with TRBJ2-2; no clear D gene. This CDR3 spans 16 amino acids. Germline lookup yields CDR1 LNHDA and CDR2 SQIVND (reference sequence). V shed 5 bases and J shed 3 bases, with 16 bases lying between them. The CDR3 bases are TGTGCCAGTAGTGCCCGACAACTTCCCCACACCGGGGAGCTGTTTTTT. Protein sequence: CASSARQLPHTGELFF. Complete variable domain (other parts from reference TRBV19 and TRBJ2-2): DGGITQSPKYLFRKEGQNVTLSCEQNLNHDAMYWYRQDPGQGLRLIYYSQIVNDFQKGDIAEGYSVSREKKESFPLTVTSAQKNPTAFYLCASSARQLPHTGELFFGEGSRLTVL.

The chain joins TRBV5-1 to TRBJ2-5; tentatively, D is TRBD1 (6 bases). V lost 0 bases to trimming and J lost 1 base, with 13 bases between them. The CDR3 runs 16 residues. CDR1 and CDR2 from the germline V gene are SGHRS and YFSETQ. CDR3 nucleotides: TGCGCCAGCAGCTTGGCCGGTCAGGGGTTCCAAGAGACCCAGTACTTC. Translated: CASSLAGQGFQETQYF.